Detailed here is one TCR beta chain. Antigen specificity is unknown. The entry originates in a study of cytomegalovirus exposure and HLA in healthy donors. J was trimmed by 5 bases and V by 5 bases; bases with no gene match: 9. CDR3 length: 14 amino acids. Germline V gene lookup returns CDR1 SGHRS and CDR2 YFSETQ. Study outcomes and limitations: Versus the approximately 700-donor mean, an Asian-associated ancestry cluster reportedly showed fewer N-insertions in a later analysis.

The PCR used 60 Vbeta and 13 Jbeta primers. TCRdb's copy holds only in-frame clones and misses some; the assay was immunoSEQ multiplex PCR. Altogether about 150,000 clones are present, 88% being singletons, with the ten largest covering about 0.51%. The chain is built from TRBV5-1 and TRBJ2-7; 8 nucleotides align to TRBD1. This TCR came from a woman in her forties in good health and CMV-seronegative. The sequencing sample was made of PBMCs. The CDR3 sequence is CASSLAGQGDEQYF. The CDR3 nucleotides read TGCGCCAGCAGTCTAGCCGGACAGGGTGACGAGCAGTACTTC.